The 20 T cell receptor beta chains reported below all come from one sample, sequenced in a study of T cell repertoires in cytomegalovirus infection (dated by TCRdb to 2018 to 2020). Their specific antigens are unknown. For sequencing, an Illumina HiSeq 1500 was employed. Starting from the raw public reads, TCRdb applied fastp trimming at Q25, assembled clones with MiXCR and retained in-frame beta chains. Identical CDR3 protein sequences are pooled into one entry, listed with their most common genes and DNA. The sample table contains 640,000 or so distinct CDR3 sequences; only one count was recorded for roughly a third of them. The ten largest clonotypes hold about 20% of the sample. The sample's treatment or condition, from its label and the paper: in vitro stimulation with specific CMV peptide epitopes to enrich CMV-specific T cells. The sample consisted of cultured PBMCs, taken from culture after CMV antigen stimulation. The source of these receptors is a human donor in good health (CMV status not recorded). Some clones in this sample may be carry-over from other donors' samples.

V gene TRBV5-6 combines with J gene TRBJ1-4, with D maybe TRBD1 (6 bases). Trimming stripped 5 bases from V and 5 bases from J, with 13 bases between. The germline V gene encodes CDR1 SGHDT and CDR2 YYEEEE. This CDR3 spans 14 amino acids. The CDR3 is CASSPGHSNEKLFF. In DNA, the CDR3 is TGTGCCAGCAGTCCGGGACACTCAAATGAAAAACTGTTTTTT.

This clonotype came up a few times. The rearrangement links TRBV11-2 to TRBJ2-1; 10 bases map to TRBD2. This CDR3 spans 16 amino acids. J gave up 7 bases and V 7 bases, and 13 bases lay outside the gene matches. Germline assignment: CDR1 SGHAT and CDR2 FQNNGV. CDR3 in amino acids: CASILVASGSGNEQFF. For the CDR3, the DNA is TGTGCCAGCATTCTTGTGGCTAGCGGGAGTGGTAATGAGCAGTTCTTC.

The table lists this clonotype with many counts. The chain carries TRBV18 and TRBJ2-3, with D unresolved. The CDR3 runs to 11 residues. CDR1 KGHSH and CDR2 LQKENI come from the germline V gene. V was pared by 8 bases and J by 6 bases, with 9 bases between. The CDR3 sequence: CASSPSDTQYF. The CDR3 bases are TGTGCCAGCAGCCCGTCCGATACGCAGTATTTT.

V and J are TRBV19 and TRBJ1-5, with no clear D. The V gene's germline CDR1 is LNHDA and CDR2 SQIVND (reference sequence). CDR3 size: 15 residues. Trimming took 10 bases from V and 4 from J, leaving 20 bases between them. The CDR3 coding sequence is TGTGCCACCGATAATCCTGGGTGGAGGAATCAGCCCCAGCATTTT. It specifies CATDNPGWRNQPQHF.

In this sample, this clonotype turned up many times. J is TRBJ2-1 and V is TRBV7-2; TRBD2 matches 7 bases. Germline V gene lookup returns CDR1 SGHTA and CDR2 FQGNSA. The CDR3 spans 16 residues. The J segment lost 4 bases and the V segment lost 5 bases, leaving 11 bases of the junction unmatched. The CDR3 is CASSPKGLGGYNEQFF. Written as DNA, the CDR3 is TGTGCCAGCAGCCCGAAAGGACTAGGAGGGTACAATGAGCAGTTCTTC.

V usage is TRBV6-6 and J usage is TRBJ2-7; tentatively, D is TRBD1 or TRBD2 (5 bases each). CDR3 length equals 13 residues. Between the trimmed V and J ends, which lost 10 bases and 7 bases, there was a span of 20 bases. CDR1 MNHNY and CDR2 SVGAGI come from the germline V gene (reference sequence). Written as DNA, the CDR3 is TGTGCCACCAACCGGGACGGACGCGGGGAGCAGTACTTC. The encoded protein is CATNRDGRGEQYF.

This clonotype was observed many times. The V gene is TRBV7-2, the J gene TRBJ2-7, with D uncertain. Germline-derived CDR1 and CDR2 are SGHTA and FQGNSA. This CDR3 is 15 amino acids long. V dropped 5 bases and J dropped 3 bases, with 17 bases sitting between them. This CDR3 is CASSHAALVGYEQYF. The DNA of the CDR3 is TGTGCCAGCAGCCACGCGGCGCTAGTCGGCTACGAGCAGTACTTC.

This clonotype was seen a handful of times. The chain carries TRBV6-1 and TRBJ1-5; D call uncertain. V lost 5 bases to trimming and J lost 5 bases, with 10 bases between them. Germline V gene lookup returns CDR1 MNHNS and CDR2 SASEGT. The CDR3 covers 13 residues. CDR3 loop: CASSNRADQPQHF. The DNA for the CDR3 is TGTGCCAGCAGTAACAGAGCGGATCAGCCCCAGCATTTT.

This clonotype was detected ten times or more. In nucleotides, the CDR3 is TGTGCCAGCAGTACATCCGGAGGTCAAGAGACCCAGTACTTC. Protein sequence: CASSTSGGQETQYF. The chain joins TRBV7-2 to TRBJ2-5, with a possible D match to TRBD2 (5 bases). Germline assignment: CDR1 SGHTA and CDR2 FQGNSA. The V gene lost 6 bases and the J gene lost 2 bases, with 13 bases spanning the gap. This CDR3 has 14 residues. The whole variable domain, filled in from reference TRBV7-2 and TRBJ2-5, reads GAGVSQSPSNKVTEKGKDVELRCDPISGHTALYWYRQSLGQGLEFLIYFQGNSAPDKSGLPSDRFSAERTGGSVSTLTIQRTQQEDSAVYLCASSTSGGQETQYFGPGTRLLVL.

This clonotype has a single count. The rearrangement joins TRBV2 to TRBJ2-3; D unresolved. The germline V gene has CDR1 SNHLY and CDR2 FYNNEI. With 7 bases removed from V and 14 bases from J, the gap between germline ends came to 7 bases. This CDR3 is built from 8 residues. CDR3 residues: CASTLGYF. For the CDR3, the DNA is TGTGCCAGCACTTTGGGGTATTTT.

Only a few counts were recorded for this clonotype. The rearrangement links TRBV11-2 to TRBJ2-1; 10 bases agree with TRBD2. CDR1 SGHAT and CDR2 FQNNGV come from the germline V gene. After removal of 6 bases from V and 4 bases from J, the junction contained 18 bases not matched to a gene. This CDR3 is 19 amino acids long. This CDR3 is CASSRKGSSGSVGYNEQFF. The CDR3 DNA is TGTGCCAGCAGTCGAAAGGGGTCTAGCGGGAGTGTAGGGTACAATGAGCAGTTCTTC.

V and J are TRBV28 and TRBJ2-3; possible D gene TRBD1, 6 bases. V gave up 5 bases and J gave up 0 bases, with 15 bases separating them. CDR1 is MDHEN, CDR2 SYDVKM, per germline. The CDR3 covers 16 residues. DNA for the CDR3: TGTGCCAGCAGTGCCTGGGGGCCTTCTAGCACAGATACGCAGTATTTT. As protein: CASSAWGPSSTDTQYF.

Ten or more counts support this clonotype. The chain employs TRBV6-2 or TRBV6-3 and TRBJ2-3, with 7 bases lining up with TRBD1. J lost 6 bases, V lost 6 bases, and 9 bases had no gene match. The germline V gene has CDR1 MNHEY and CDR2 SVGEGT. The CDR3 covers 14 residues. The CDR3 DNA sequence: TGTGCCAGCAGAAAGACAGGGCTTGGGGATACGCAGTATTTT. Its protein product is CASRKTGLGDTQYF.

This clonotype has a single count. This chain connects TRBV6-5 to TRBJ2-7; 8 bases match TRBD1. Germline V gene data show CDR1 as MNHEY and CDR2 as SVGAGI. This CDR3 has 15 residues. The trim removed 5 bases at V and 2 bases at J, leaving 8 bases unmatched. This chain's CDR3 is CASSRTGIRTYEQYF. DNA for the CDR3: TGTGCCAGCAGTCGGACAGGGATCCGAACCTACGAGCAGTACTTC.

In its sample, this clonotype was seen many times. The rearrangement uses TRBV7-9 and TRBJ1-1; 7 bases match TRBD1. CDR1 and CDR2 (germline): SEHNR, FQNEAQ (reference sequence). CDR3 length: 11 amino acids. J gave up 8 bases and V 5 bases, and 2 bases lay outside the gene matches. This CDR3 reads CASSRDREAFF. The DNA for the CDR3 is TGTGCCAGCAGCCGGGACAGAGAAGCTTTCTTT.

This clonotype has a handful of counts. The V and J genes are TRBV28 and TRBJ1-1, with D possibly TRBD1 on 6 matching bases. V was pared by 0 bases and J by 2 bases, with 19 bases between. The CDR3 has 18 amino acids. CDR1 is MDHEN and CDR2 is SYDVKM in the germline V gene. The CDR3 region has the DNA TGTGCCAGCAGTTTATGGTGGGGGGGCCGCCACACCAACACTGAAGCTTTCTTT. This sequence encodes CASSLWWGGRHTNTEAFF.

This chain joins TRBV6-2 or TRBV6-3 and TRBJ2-1; no firm D call. CDR3 length equals 15 residues. Trimming cost V 0 bases and J 4 bases, with 10 bases left between them. Germline CDR1 reads MNHEY; CDR2 reads SVGEGT. The CDR3 nucleotides read TGTGCCAGCAGTTACTCGATTTCAGCGTACAATGAGCAGTTCTTC. Translated, it gives CASSYSISAYNEQFF.

This clonotype was counted at least ten times. For the CDR3, the DNA is TGTGCCAGCTATATAAGGGCAGGGTGGTTAAGTGGGGCCAACGTCCTGACTTTC. Its translation: CASYIRAGWLSGANVLTF. The chain recombines TRBV7-6 with TRBJ2-6, with a tentative D call TRBD1 (5 bases). V was pared by 8 bases and J by 3 bases, with 23 bases between. The germline CDR1 and CDR2 sequences are SGHVS and FNYEAQ. The CDR3 has 18 residues. Full variable domain (missing parts from reference TRBV7-6 and TRBJ2-6): GAGVSQSPRYKVTKRGQDVALRCDPISGHVSLYWYRQALGQGPEFLTYFNYEAQQDKSGLPNDRFSAERPEGSISTLTIQRTEQRDSAMYRCASYIRAGWLSGANVLTFGAGSRLTVL.

This chain links TRBV5-1 with TRBJ1-1; D is possibly TRBD1 (6 bases). Trimming took 4 bases from V and 6 from J, leaving 16 bases between them. The germline gives CDR1 SGHRS, CDR2 YFSETQ. This CDR3 comprises 14 residues. The CDR3 spells CASSPTGIGAEAFF. CDR3 bases: TGCGCCAGCAGCCCTACAGGGATCGGCGCTGAAGCTTTCTTT.

V usage is TRBV20-1 and J usage is TRBJ2-5, with TRBD1 identical over 9 bases. Germline values: CDR1 DFQATT, CDR2 SNEGSKA (reference sequence). The CDR3 totals 15 residues. Unmatched junction bases numbered 6, after V lost 0 bases and J lost 4 bases. The CDR3 DNA follows: TGCAGTGCTAGAGATCGGGGACAGGGAATAGAGACCCAGTACTTC. Translated: CSARDRGQGIETQYF.